One and the same sample provided the 3 T cell receptor beta chains below, sequenced in a study of T-cell reconstitution after alpha-beta-depleted transplantation in children. Preparing the TCRbeta library involved the use of unique molecular identifiers. MiXCR was run by TCRdb on the PCR reads, yielding one entry per CDR3 protein. The sample lists 250,000 to 300,000 distinct CDR3 sequences, 11% occurring once. Material: peripheral blood, obtained 180 days after TCRalphabeta/CD19-depleted stem cell transplant. These receptors were collected from a male patient between 2 and 9 years old who had a stem cell transplant for chronic granulomatous disease, so the T cells may come from the graft donor.

This clonotype has a count of ten or more. The V and J genes are TRBV27 and TRBJ1-5; D not certain. The CDR3 is made up of 12 amino acids. V was shortened by 5 bases and J by 4 bases, with 6 bases between the two germline ends. The germline gives CDR1 MNHEY, CDR2 SMNVEV (reference sequence). As DNA, the CDR3 is TGTGCCAGCAGTCAGAGTAATCAGCCCCAGCATTTT. This sequence encodes CASSQSNQPQHF.

This clonotype was recorded many times. The chain joins TRBV4-2 to TRBJ2-2; the match to TRBD2 covers 8 bases. With V trimmed by 4 bases and J by 0 bases, 1 base remained unmatched. The length of the CDR3 is 15 residues. Germline-derived CDR1 and CDR2 are LGHNA and YNFKEQ. The CDR3 here is CASSPGGANTGELFF. CDR3 nucleotides: TGTGCCAGCAGCCCCGGGGGGGCGAACACCGGGGAGCTGTTTTTT.

This clonotype was seen repeatedly, ten times or more. The chain is built from TRBV7-6 and TRBJ2-3; TRBD2 agrees at 9 bases. Trimming at V came to 7 bases and at J to 6 bases, leaving 5 bases not matched to a gene. Germline V gene data show CDR1 as SGHVS and CDR2 as FNYEAQ. The CDR3 has 13 amino acids. The CDR3 sequence is CASKTAGGDTQYF. The DNA of the CDR3 is TGTGCCAGCAAGACGGCGGGAGGGGATACGCAGTATTTT.